This entry lists 14 T cell receptor beta chains sequenced from one sample in a study of blood T cell repertoires in COVID-19. TCRdb's copy holds only in-frame clones and misses some; the assay was immunoSEQ multiplex PCR. The sample carries more than 150,000 clones, roughly 80% recorded once. What was sequenced was peripheral blood. All receptors derive from a man in his sixties with acute or convalescent COVID-19.

The gene calls are TRBV4-1 and TRBJ2-1; 10 positions match TRBD2. The junction had 6 bases not matched to a gene; V was cut back by 4 bases and J by 6 bases. CDR1 and CDR2 (germline): MGHRA, YSYEKL. This CDR3 spans 15 amino acids. This chain's CDR3 is CASSPGLAGANEQFF. The CDR3 nucleotides are TGCGCCAGCAGCCCCGGTCTAGCGGGAGCCAATGAGCAGTTCTTC.

The chain couples TRBV9 to TRBJ2-3; 8 nucleotides agree with TRBD2. This CDR3 is 14 amino acids long. Germline CDR1 and CDR2: SGDLS and YYNGEE. V gave up 4 bases and J gave up 1 base; unmatched junction bases: 2. CDR3 nucleotides: TGTGCCAGCAGCTCGCGGGGGGGCACAGATACGCAGTATTTT. Translated: CASSSRGGTDTQYF.

The chain joins TRBV27 to TRBJ1-6; weak D call: TRBD1 (6 bases). The V end was cut by 0 bases, the J end by 7 bases, with 10 bases between. The CDR3 consists of 15 residues. The germline gives CDR1 MNHEY, CDR2 SMNVEV (reference sequence). CDR3 region: CASSLSPQGNSPLHF. CDR3 DNA: TGTGCCAGCAGTTTATCTCCACAGGGAAATTCACCCCTCCACTTT.

V is TRBV18 and J is TRBJ1-5; D remains unclear. Trimming took off 1 base at V and 4 bases at J, with 14 bases between the two ends. The CDR3 totals 16 residues. Germline CDR1 is KGHSH and CDR2 is LQKENI. The CDR3 bases are TGTGCCAGCTCACCACGGCAGGCCCAGGATAATCAGCCCCAGCATTTT. It specifies CASSPRQAQDNQPQHF.

The chain recombines TRBV5-1 with TRBJ2-3; 8 nucleotides line up with TRBD2. The germline V gene encodes CDR1 SGHRS and CDR2 YFSETQ. This CDR3 spans 16 amino acids. The trim removed 3 bases at V and 0 bases at J, leaving 6 bases unmatched. CDR3 sequence reads: CASSSGRGASTDTQYF. CDR3 DNA: TGCGCCAGCAGCTCCGGGAGGGGGGCTAGCACAGATACGCAGTATTTT.

The chain employs TRBV5-6 and TRBJ1-2, with D possibly matching TRBD1 (5 bases). Looked up from germline, CDR1 is SGHDT and CDR2 is YYEEEE. V dropped 0 bases and J dropped 4 bases, with 13 bases sitting between them. The CDR3 spans 15 residues. The CDR3 spells CASSLGQTWVYGYTF. In DNA, the CDR3 is TGTGCCAGCAGCTTGGGACAGACCTGGGTCTATGGCTACACCTTC.

The V gene is TRBV11-2, the J gene TRBJ1-6; D gene uncertain. The CDR3 runs 15 residues. Germline CDR1 is SGHAT and CDR2 is FQNNGV. The V end lost 5 bases, the J end lost 9 bases, and 17 bases lay between the germline ends. CDR3: CASSPRPGRGSPLHF. The CDR3 nucleotides read TGTGCCAGCAGCCCCCGTCCTGGCCGGGGTTCACCCCTCCACTTT.

The genes are TRBV7-2 and TRBJ2-4; TRBD1 agrees at 7 bases. CDR3 size: 15 residues. Germline trimming cut 3 bases from V and 7 bases from J; bases unmatched to any gene: 9. Germline V lookup: CDR1 SGHTA, CDR2 FQGNSA. CDR3 nucleotides: TGTGCCAGCAGCTTCGGACGACAGGGCGGGAACATTCAGTACTTC. Protein product: CASSFGRQGGNIQYF.

The chain has TRBV7-9 and TRBJ2-2; TRBD1 matches at 7 bases. The CDR3 length is 16 residues. With V trimmed by 3 bases and J by 7 bases, 11 bases remained unmatched. Per the germline V gene, CDR1 is SEHNR and CDR2 is FQNEAQ (reference sequence). The CDR3 DNA is TGTGCCAGCAGCTTCAGGGGGTCTCTTCTGCACGGGGAGCTGTTTTTT. This translates into CASSFRGSLLHGELFF.

The chain recombines TRBV29-1 with TRBJ1-1, with D perhaps matching TRBD1 (6 bases). The CDR3 sequence is 13 residues long. V lost 7 bases and J lost 0, with 12 bases in between. The germline V gene encodes CDR1 SQVTM and CDR2 ANQGSEA. CDR3 region: CSGLDSMNTEAFF. The DNA for the CDR3 is TGCAGCGGCCTGGACAGCATGAACACTGAAGCTTTCTTT.

V gene TRBV30 combines with J gene TRBJ2-2; 9 nucleotides match TRBD2. The CDR3 totals 16 residues. Trimming took 2 bases from V and 3 from J; bases not matched to a gene: 7. Germline CDR1 reads GTSNPN; CDR2 reads SVGIG (reference sequence). CDR3 sequence (DNA): TGTGCCTGGAGTAAATTCAGACTAGCGGACACCGGGGAGCTGTTTTTT. This translates into CAWSKFRLADTGELFF.

The chain joins TRBV29-1 to TRBJ1-2; 8 positions agree with TRBD1. This CDR3 is 12 amino acids long. V trimming: 4 bases; J trimming: 8 bases; junction bases outside the gene matches: 6. Germline V lookup: CDR1 SQVTM, CDR2 ANQGSEA. The CDR3 reads CSVGDRRWGYTF. In DNA form, the CDR3 reads TGCAGCGTTGGGGACAGGCGCTGGGGCTACACCTTC.

This chain connects TRBV6-2 or TRBV6-3 to TRBJ2-5, with TRBD2 matching over 9 bases. The germline V gene encodes CDR1 MNHEY and CDR2 SVGEGT. V lost 3 bases to trimming and J lost 4 bases; unmatched junction nucleotides: 3. This CDR3 region has 14 residues. DNA for the CDR3: TGTGCCAGCAGTTATAGCGGGAGATCAGAGACCCAGTACTTC. The encoded protein is CASSYSGRSETQYF.

This clone was recorded many times. The genes are TRBV4-2 and TRBJ1-2; D is perhaps TRBD1 (5 bases). The CDR3 runs 15 residues. Per the germline V gene, CDR1 is LGHNA and CDR2 is YNFKEQ. Deletions cut 1 base from V and 4 bases from J, with 13 bases between. CDR3 nucleotides: TGTGCCAGCAGCCAAGCAGCAGACAGTAGCTATGGCTACACCTTC. Its translation: CASSQAADSSYGYTF.